The 23 T cell receptor beta chains below come from one sample, sequenced in a study of T cell changes during pregnancy in multiple sclerosis. The assay was immunoSEQ multiplex PCR, and TCRdb's table has in-frame clones only and misses some. Among about 68,000 clones, more than 80% were seen once, and the ten largest hold 0.7% to 0.95%. The input for sequencing was peripheral blood, taken in the second trimester of pregnancy. These receptors were taken from a female donor with multiple sclerosis, enrolled in a pregnancy study.

This rearrangement joins TRBV4-1 to TRBJ1-5; no firm D call. Germline CDR1 MGHRA, CDR2 YSYEKL. The CDR3 is 14 residues long. Trimming left V 4 bases short and J 4 bases short, with 11 bases between. The CDR3 protein is CASSPGNANQPQHF. Written as DNA, the CDR3 is TGCGCCAGCAGCCCGGGAAATGCGAATCAGCCCCAGCATTTT.

V is TRBV2 and J is TRBJ2-1; D unclear. This CDR3 is 11 amino acids long. Germline loops: CDR1 SNHLY, CDR2 FYNNEI. Trimming left V 5 bases short and J 4 bases short, with 3 bases between. CDR3 amino acids: CASSQYNEQFF. The CDR3 nucleotides are TGTGCCAGCAGTCAGTACAATGAGCAGTTCTTC.

V usage is TRBV18 and J usage is TRBJ2-3; TRBD2 aligns across 9 bases. The CDR3 is 16 residues long. Germline-derived CDR1 and CDR2 are KGHSH and LQKENI. V dropped 4 bases and J dropped 0; count of bases not matched to a gene: 5. CDR3 protein: CASSLSLAGSTDTQYF. In nucleotides, the CDR3 is TGTGCCAGCTCACTGTCACTAGCGGGCAGCACAGATACGCAGTATTTT.

The chain recombines TRBV7-2 with TRBJ1-3; the D gene is possibly TRBD1 (5 bases). This CDR3 is 16 amino acids long. Germline V gene lookup returns CDR1 SGHTA and CDR2 FQGNSA. Trimming removed 1 base at V and 3 bases at J, with 13 bases between. In DNA, the CDR3 is TGTGCCAGCAGCTTAGAATCGTTAGGGGTTGGAAACACCATATATTTT. It specifies CASSLESLGVGNTIYF.

This clone was observed a handful of times. The chain combines TRBV7-9 with TRBJ1-1, with D uncertain. Germline V gene lookup returns CDR1 SEHNR and CDR2 FQNEAQ (reference sequence). The CDR3 length is 12 residues. V lost 5 bases and J lost 1, with 5 bases in between. CDR3 in amino acids: CASSEQNTEAFF. CDR3 in DNA: TGTGCCAGCAGCGAGCAGAACACTGAAGCTTTCTTT.

Only one count was recorded for this clone. This rearrangement joins TRBV9 to TRBJ2-1; TRBD2 agrees at 9 bases. The CDR3 has 15 amino acids. Germline V gene data show CDR1 as SGDLS and CDR2 as YYNGEE. V was pared by 3 bases and J by 9 bases, with 10 bases of the junction left unmatched. The DNA of the CDR3 is TGTGCCAGCAGCGCTCGGGGCGGGGGGGCCTCTGAGCAGTTCTTC. Translation: CASSARGGGASEQFF.

The chain uses TRBV5-4 and TRBJ1-1, with a possible D match to TRBD1 (5 bases). Trimming shortened V by 5 bases and J by 9 bases, and 23 bases separated the two germline ends. Germline V gives CDR1 SGHNT, CDR2 YYREEE (reference sequence). The CDR3 consists of 15 residues. CDR3 sequence: CASRYKPTESFQAFF. The CDR3 DNA sequence: TGTGCCAGCAGATATAAGCCGACAGAATCTTTCCAAGCTTTCTTT.

The chain couples TRBV6-6 to TRBJ1-5; D is possibly TRBD1 (6 bases). The CDR3 totals 14 residues. V was cut by 8 bases and J by 2 bases, with 13 bases left in between. Germline loops: CDR1 MNHNY, CDR2 SVGAGI (reference sequence). CDR3 in DNA: TGTGCCAGCGACTCCGAGGGGGGCAATCAGCCCCAGCATTTT. This sequence encodes CASDSEGGNQPQHF.

This chain uses TRBV29-1 with TRBJ2-5, with 8 bases lining up with TRBD2. The CDR3 length is 12 residues. Germline V gives CDR1 SQVTM, CDR2 ANQGSEA. CDR3 coding DNA: TGCGCCGGCGGGGGGCTCCAAGAGACCCAGTACTTC. The encoded protein is CAGGGLQETQYF.

The rearrangement links TRBV2 to TRBJ1-2; D possibly corresponds to TRBD1 (6 bases). CDR3 size: 12 residues. The V end lost 8 bases, the J end lost 7 bases, and 14 bases lay between the germline ends. Germline CDR1 and CDR2: SNHLY and FYNNEI. For the CDR3, the DNA is TGTGCCAGCTCCCCGGACAGCCCTGGCTACACCTTC. It translates to CASSPDSPGYTF.

The chain links TRBV6-4 to TRBJ2-3; 9 bases align to TRBD2. CDR3 length: 16 amino acids. Germline values: CDR1 MRHNA, CDR2 SNTAGT. Losses at the gene ends were 0 bases for V and 0 bases for J; bases not matched to a gene: 1. DNA for the CDR3: TGTGCCAGCAGTGACTCTGCGGGGGGGAGCACAGATACGCAGTATTTT. Translating gives CASSDSAGGSTDTQYF.

V gene TRBV13 combines with J gene TRBJ2-7; 10 positions agree with TRBD1. Germline V gene sequence: CDR1 PRHDT, CDR2 FYEKMQ (reference sequence). The CDR3 sequence is 15 residues long. J gave up 4 bases and V 3 bases, and 6 bases lay outside the gene matches. DNA of the CDR3: TGTGCCAGCAGCTTTCCGGGACAGGGGTTGTACGAGCAGTACTTC. This codes for CASSFPGQGLYEQYF.

With regard to this clone: At one end the junction does not follow the germline gene, possibly because of a read error. The chain recombines TRBV6-5 with TRBJ1-1; D remains unclear. Germline-derived CDR1 and CDR2 are MNHEY and SVGAGI. There are 12 residues in the CDR3. The CDR3 bases are TGTGCCAGCAGTTATCCGAACACAGAAGCTTTCTTT. Translation: CASSYPNTEAFF.

A single count supports this clone. The CDR3 region has the DNA TGTGCCAGCAGCTTGTCGGGGGGGGGCTACACCTTC. This sequence encodes CASSLSGGGYTF. V and J are TRBV7-9 and TRBJ1-2; D possibly corresponds to TRBD1 (5 bases). CDR3 length equals 12 residues. Trimming pared 3 bases from V and 8 bases from J, leaving 10 bases between. Germline loops: CDR1 SEHNR, CDR2 FQNEAQ (reference sequence). The full variable domain, rest sourced from reference TRBV7-9 and TRBJ1-2, is DTGVSQNPRHKITKRGQNVTFRCDPISEHNRLYWYRQTLGQGPEFLTYFQNEAQLEKSRLLSDRFSAERPKGSFSTLEIQRTEQGDSAMYLCASSLSGGGYTFGSGTRLTVV.

The rearrangement links TRBV5-1 to TRBJ2-7, with 9 bases that match TRBD1. Germline loops: CDR1 SGHRS, CDR2 YFSETQ. The CDR3 consists of 17 residues. V trimming: 2 bases; J trimming: 4 bases; junction bases outside the gene matches: 13. This CDR3 is CASSLQGQGRWEYEQYF. The CDR3 coding sequence is TGCGCCAGCAGCTTACAAGGACAGGGGCGATGGGAATACGAGCAGTACTTC.

This chain joins TRBV15 and TRBJ1-2, with TRBD1 as a possible D gene (6 bases). This CDR3 is 15 amino acids long. Trimming removed 0 bases from V and 4 bases from J, with 12 bases in between. From germline, CDR1 is LNHNV and CDR2 YYDKDF (reference sequence). The CDR3 sequence: CATSRDGGGGYGYTF. CDR3 bases: TGTGCCACCAGCAGAGATGGGGGAGGGGGCTATGGCTACACCTTC.

The chain couples TRBV7-3 to TRBJ2-5; D may be TRBD2 (6 bases). The CDR3 is made up of 15 amino acids. V lost 1 base and J lost 2, with 11 bases in between. In germline, CDR1 is SGHTA, CDR2 FQGTGA. CDR3 in amino acids: CASSLMVADQETQYF. The CDR3 region has the DNA TGTGCCAGCAGCTTAATGGTAGCGGATCAAGAGACCCAGTACTTC.

V usage is TRBV11-2 and J usage is TRBJ2-5; D remains ambiguous. This CDR3 region has 15 residues. V shed 6 bases and J shed 4 bases, with 18 bases lying between them. Germline values: CDR1 SGHAT, CDR2 FQNNGV. CDR3: CASSLMVGAGETQYF. The DNA for the CDR3 is TGTGCCAGCAGTTTGATGGTAGGAGCCGGAGAGACCCAGTACTTC.

V usage is TRBV2 and J usage is TRBJ2-7; D is perhaps TRBD1 (5 bases). The CDR3 has 14 amino acids. V lost 7 bases to trimming and J lost 2 bases, with 15 bases between them. Germline lookup yields CDR1 SNHLY and CDR2 FYNNEI. CDR3 residues: CASTLQVGPYEQYF. In DNA form, the CDR3 reads TGTGCCAGCACCCTACAGGTCGGTCCCTACGAGCAGTACTTC.

The chain links TRBV4-2 to TRBJ2-7; D remains ambiguous. Deletions cut 1 base from V and 0 bases from J, with 10 bases between. CDR1 is LGHNA and CDR2 is YNFKEQ in the germline V gene. CDR3 length: 15 residues. CDR3 in amino acids: CASSQGNSLSYEQYF. The CDR3 bases are TGTGCCAGCAGCCAAGGAAACAGTCTCTCCTACGAGCAGTACTTC.

The chain carries TRBV5-6 and TRBJ2-3; tentatively, D is TRBD2 (7 bases). Trimming took off 2 bases at V and 0 bases at J, with 13 bases between the two ends. Germline lookup yields CDR1 SGHDT and CDR2 YYEEEE. The CDR3 has 16 amino acids. The CDR3 DNA follows: TGTGCCAGCAGCTTTTTTCGGGGGGCTAGCACAGATACGCAGTATTTT. This sequence encodes CASSFFRGASTDTQYF.

The gene calls are TRBV30 and TRBJ2-6, with D perhaps matching TRBD2 (6 bases). CDR3 length: 15 residues. In germline, CDR1 is GTSNPN, CDR2 SVGIG (reference sequence). V was shortened by 6 bases and J by 2 bases, with 14 bases between the two germline ends. The CDR3 DNA is TGTGCCTGCTGGGGAGGCGGAACTGGGGCCAACGTCCTGACTTTC. Encoded protein: CACWGGGTGANVLTF.

This rearrangement joins TRBV19 to TRBJ1-2; tentatively, D is TRBD1 (5 bases). V was shortened by 5 bases and J by 0 bases, with 10 bases between the two germline ends. CDR3 length equals 14 residues. CDR1 and CDR2 from the germline V gene are LNHDA and SQIVND (reference sequence). Here the CDR3 reads CASSDSGANYGYTF. The DNA of the CDR3 is TGTGCCAGTAGTGACAGTGGAGCTAACTATGGCTACACCTTC.